This entry describes one TCR beta chain. The data originate from a study of shared clonotypes between healthy human individuals. This CDR3 has 18 residues. Losses at the gene ends were 5 bases for V and 3 bases for J; bases not matched to a gene: 17. Germline V lookup: CDR1 KGHSH, CDR2 LQKENI. Researchers divided each subset's genomic DNA evenly across several immunoSEQ plates. PCR replicates from unsorted PBMC used around 300 ng DNA, and this amount was approximately 30,000 T cell genomes. Clones were read by immunoSEQ multiplex PCR, and TCRdb kept only the in-frame ones, dropping some. Seen here are approximately 500,000 clones, about three quarters observed once, and the top ten hold around 13%. All participating donors were Caucasian adults from Nashville, Tennessee. Genomic DNA, for the unsorted samples, came from around 90 million PBMCs.

The sample consisted of PBMCs. The receptor was derived from a woman aged 40 to 55 in good health. Some clones in this sample may be carry-over from other donors' samples. The chain has TRBV18 and TRBJ2-7; TRBD2 aligns across 9 bases. The CDR3 DNA reads TGTGCCAGCTCATCCTCGGGACTAGCAGACATACTGAGCTACGAGCAGTACTTC. This codes for CASSSSGLADILSYEQYF.